Below, 24 T cell receptor beta chains from the same sample are listed, as sequenced in a study of low-dose radiotherapy and immunotherapy resistance in tumors. Time point noted: before trial treatment. First-strand cDNA used TRAV- and TRBV-specific primers, covering alpha and beta chains. PCR amplification of the TCRs was performed with Phusion for 20 to 25 PCR cycles, and it relied on a constant-region primer together with a V-primer adapter. TCRdb used MiXCR to reprocess the reads, holding one entry per CDR3 protein. The sample has more than 50,000 distinct CDR3 sequences, under 30% seen once. Sequenced here: PBMCs, sampled before treatment. These receptors all come from a male donor with prostate cancer.

The chain employs TRBV28 and TRBJ1-3; TRBD1 might be the D (5 bases). The germline V gene encodes CDR1 MDHEN and CDR2 SYDVKM. This CDR3 comprises 14 residues. Trimming took 8 bases from V and 8 from J, leaving 19 bases between them. The CDR3 is CASLLAGQVDTIYF. The CDR3 nucleotides are TGTGCCAGCCTTCTGGCAGGGCAAGTGGACACCATATATTTT.

Ten or more counts support this clonotype. This sequence joins TRBV19 and TRBJ2-3; D not resolved. The CDR3 is made up of 15 amino acids. Germline values: CDR1 LNHDA, CDR2 SQIVND (reference sequence). Trimming stripped 0 bases from V and 2 bases from J, with 9 bases between. CDR3 region: CASSIDGRHTDTQYF. CDR3 nucleotides: TGTGCCAGTAGTATAGATGGCAGACACACAGATACGCAGTATTTT.

This clonotype was counted many times. The gene calls are TRBV20-1 and TRBJ1-2; TRBD1 matches at 12 bases. This CDR3 is 13 amino acids long. The ends lost 6 bases at V and 4 bases at J; junction bases unmatched: 3. In germline, CDR1 is DFQATT, CDR2 SNEGSKA (reference sequence). The CDR3 spells CSAGTGGSYGYTF. Written as DNA, the CDR3 is TGCAGTGCGGGGACAGGGGGCTCCTATGGCTACACCTTC.

The rearrangement links TRBV9 to TRBJ1-1; tentative D call: TRBD1 (5 bases). The germline V gene has CDR1 SGDLS and CDR2 YYNGEE. CDR3 size: 12 residues. V lost 3 bases to trimming and J lost 7 bases, with 10 bases between them. The CDR3 loop reads CASSGGSLEAFF. The CDR3 coding sequence is TGTGCCAGCAGCGGGGGGTCCCTTGAAGCTTTCTTT.

The table lists this clonotype with a count of one. The CDR3 region is CASSPGSWDSEKLFF. The CDR3 DNA reads TGTGCCAGCAGCCCAGGGTCGTGGGACAGTGAAAAACTGTTTTTT. The V call is TRBV6-2 or TRBV6-3, the J call TRBJ1-4, with 7 bases identical to TRBD1. Germline V gene sequence: CDR1 MNHEY, CDR2 SVGEGT. The CDR3 covers 15 residues. After removal of 6 bases from V and 7 bases from J, the junction contained 11 bases not matched to a gene.

This clonotype was observed at least ten times. J is TRBJ1-6 and V is TRBV19, with D possibly TRBD1 on 5 matching bases. V lost 2 bases and J lost 9, with 14 bases in between. The CDR3 extends over 15 amino acids. From germline, CDR1 is LNHDA and CDR2 SQIVND (reference sequence). The CDR3 region has the DNA TGTGCCAGTAGTATACGCCGGGGGGGGGTTTCACCCCTCCACTTT. As protein: CASSIRRGGVSPLHF.

This clonotype was seen more than once but under ten times. The chain uses TRBV6-1 and TRBJ1-2; no reliable D call. In germline, CDR1 is MNHNS, CDR2 SASEGT. This CDR3 has 13 amino acids. Trimming took off 6 bases at V and 6 bases at J, with 14 bases between the two ends. CDR3 nucleotide sequence: TGTGCCAGCAGGATACTGGACGTCCATGGCTACACCTTC. It yields the protein CASRILDVHGYTF.

This clonotype was seen ten or more times. The chain is built from TRBV20-1 and TRBJ2-5, with D perhaps matching TRBD2 (5 bases). The length of the CDR3 is 17 residues. The germline V gene has CDR1 DFQATT and CDR2 SNEGSKA (reference sequence). Trimming took 1 base from V and 4 from J, leaving 22 bases between them. CDR3 DNA: TGCAGTGCTAGAGCGTTAAGAAGCGGACCCATGGGAGAGACCCAGTACTTC. As protein: CSARALRSGPMGETQYF.

As to this clonotype: This may come from a read error, since a much larger clone is one base off. This chain connects TRBV14 to TRBJ2-1, with a possible D match to TRBD2 (6 bases). The CDR3 is made up of 13 amino acids. CDR1 SGHDN and CDR2 FVKESK come from the germline V gene. With 3 bases removed from V and 10 bases from J, the gap between germline ends came to 13 bases. CDR3 amino acids: CASSHGGTYEQFF. CDR3 nucleotides: TGTGCCAGCAGCCACGGGGGAACCTACGAGCAGTTCTTC.

This clonotype was counted many times. The rearrangement links TRBV20-1 to TRBJ2-1, with TRBD2 identical over 8 bases. The CDR3 has 15 amino acids. Germline lookup yields CDR1 DFQATT and CDR2 SNEGSKA (reference sequence). With 3 bases clipped from V and 7 bases from J, the junction kept 11 bases outside the gene matches. The CDR3 coding sequence is TGCAGTGCTAGCCCCCCCGGGAGGGCCAAGAATGAGCAGTTCTTC. This codes for CSASPPGRAKNEQFF.

There are many counts of this clonotype. V and J are TRBV7-9 and TRBJ2-7; D is ambiguous. CDR3 size: 11 residues. Germline values: CDR1 SEHNR, CDR2 FQNEAQ (reference sequence). The V end lost 5 bases, the J end lost 2 bases, and 4 bases lay between the germline ends. The CDR3 reads CASSETYEQYF. CDR3 bases: TGTGCCAGCAGCGAAACCTACGAGCAGTACTTC.

J is TRBJ2-7 and V is TRBV4-1; the D call may be TRBD1 or TRBD2 (5 bases each). Germline V gene sequence: CDR1 MGHRA, CDR2 YSYEKL. This CDR3 has 15 amino acids. The ends were cut back, 4 bases at V and 0 bases at J, with 13 bases in the middle. The CDR3 region is CASSPYRDVSYEQYF. Here the CDR3 DNA reads TGCGCCAGCAGCCCCTACCGGGACGTCTCCTACGAGCAGTACTTC.

The chain links TRBV3-1 to TRBJ1-2; 8 bases align to TRBD1. Trimming removed 3 bases from V and 4 bases from J; junction bases left unmatched: 13. This CDR3 contains 17 residues. Germline V gene data show CDR1 as LGHDT and CDR2 as YNNKEL (reference sequence). The CDR3 DNA sequence: TGTGCCAGCAGCCATACTGGGCAGGGGGCTCTTTTCTATGGCTACACCTTC. Protein sequence: CASSHTGQGALFYGYTF.

This clonotype was detected only a few times. The CDR3 spells CSARDGTTDEQFF. The CDR3 region has the DNA TGCAGTGCTAGAGATGGTACAACCGATGAGCAGTTCTTC. V and J are TRBV20-1 and TRBJ2-1; D not certain. The CDR3 length is 13 residues. From germline, CDR1 is DFQATT and CDR2 SNEGSKA (reference sequence). Between the trimmed V and J ends, which lost 0 bases and 8 bases, there was a span of 11 bases.

The chain joins TRBV7-2 to TRBJ2-3; D call uncertain. The germline V and J ends were trimmed by 2 bases and 5 bases, with 5 bases remaining between them. Germline CDR1 SGHTA, CDR2 FQGNSA. The length of the CDR3 is 12 residues. The CDR3 loop reads CASSLSQDTQYF. CDR3 coding DNA: TGTGCCAGCAGCTTATCCCAAGATACGCAGTATTTT.

The count of this clonotype is one. This is likely an artifact of a read error, given a far larger clone one base away. This chain links TRBV28 with TRBJ2-1; 10 bases agree with TRBD2. The CDR3 length is 18 residues. CDR1 and CDR2 from the germline V gene are MDHEN and SYDVKM. CDR3 region: CATSDSSVAGGPYNEQFF. CDR3 coding DNA: TGTGCCACCAGTGATTCATCCGTAGCGGGAGGCCCCTACAATGAGCAGTTCTTC.

This clonotype was detected ten times or more. CDR3: CASSLTGRDEQFF. The CDR3 region has the DNA TGTGCCAGCAGTTTGACTGGGCGGGATGAGCAGTTCTTC. This chain links TRBV5-6 with TRBJ2-1; TRBD2 might be the D (5 bases). Germline V gives CDR1 SGHDT, CDR2 YYEEEE. The germline V and J ends were trimmed by 5 bases and 8 bases, with 14 bases remaining between them. This CDR3 is built from 13 residues.

Note on this clonotype: The DNA is left out, because the CDR3 cannot be placed on it with certainty; the CDR3 is given as TCRdb lists it. J is TRBJ2-2 and V is TRBV10-3; the table gives TRBD1 as D, unverified against the DNA. Germline CDR1 and CDR2: ENHRY and SYGVKD. Ends included, the CDR3 has 18 residues. This CDR3 is CAISERTGGAGPGELFFF.

This clonotype was detected ten times or more. The rearrangement uses TRBV19 and TRBJ1-2; TRBD1 aligns across 8 bases. The CDR3 spans 16 residues. Germline V CDR1 and CDR2: LNHDA, SQIVND (reference sequence). Losses at the gene ends were 3 bases for V and 1 base for J; bases not matched to a gene: 7. The chain's CDR3 is CASSMRTGQINYGYTF. CDR3 bases: TGTGCCAGTAGTATGCGGACAGGGCAAATTAACTATGGCTACACCTTC. The full variable domain, completed using reference TRBV19 and TRBJ1-2, is DGGITQSPKYLFRKEGQNVTLSCEQNLNHDAMYWYRQDPGQGLRLIYYSQIVNDFQKGDIAEGYSVSREKKESFPLTVTSAQKNPTAFYLCASSMRTGQINYGYTFGSGTRLTVV.

The chain has TRBV6-2 or TRBV6-3 and TRBJ2-2, with TRBD2 as a possible D gene (6 bases). In germline, CDR1 is MNHEY, CDR2 SVGEGT. V lost 7 bases and J lost 5, with 17 bases in between. The CDR3 totals 15 residues. The CDR3 sequence is CASTTLRGLTGELFF. For the CDR3, the DNA is TGTGCCAGCACCACCCTGCGGGGTTTAACCGGGGAGCTGTTTTTT.

This clonotype has at least ten counts. The rearrangement joins TRBV7-2 to TRBJ2-2; D gene uncertain. The CDR3 contains 12 residues. Germline values: CDR1 SGHTA, CDR2 FQGNSA. V lost 2 bases, J lost 9 bases, and 7 bases lay in between. The CDR3 DNA reads TGTGCCAGCAGCTTATTCGCCAGGGAGCTGTTTTTT. Residues: CASSLFARELFF.

This clonotype has at least ten counts. The chain is built from TRBV2 and TRBJ2-7, with D possibly being TRBD2 (7 bases). CDR1 and CDR2 (germline): SNHLY, FYNNEI. With 3 bases removed from V and 5 bases from J, the gap between germline ends came to 20 bases. The CDR3 length is 16 residues. The CDR3 DNA is TGTGCCAGCAGTGAGGGGGGGGCTCCTTCTGTCGACGAGCAGTACTTC. This encodes CASSEGGAPSVDEQYF.

This clonotype was detected ten times or more. This chain's CDR3 is CASSDRLASSYNEQFF. The CDR3 DNA sequence: TGTGCCAGCAGTGACCGACTAGCGTCCTCCTACAATGAGCAGTTCTTC. This chain uses TRBV6-6 with TRBJ2-1; 8 bases map to TRBD2. Germline-derived CDR1 and CDR2 are MNHNY and SVGAGI (reference sequence). The CDR3 has 16 residues. Trimming took 5 bases from V and 0 from J; bases not matched to a gene: 6.

V usage is TRBV10-1 and J usage is TRBJ1-3, with a possible D match to TRBD1 (6 bases). This CDR3 comprises 14 residues. The ends were cut back, 7 bases at V and 0 bases at J, with 10 bases in the middle. CDR1 and CDR2 from the germline V gene are WNHNN and SYGVQD (reference sequence). The CDR3 sequence is CASTPDSSGNTIYF. The DNA for the CDR3 is TGCGCCAGCACACCGGACAGCTCTGGAAACACCATATATTTT.